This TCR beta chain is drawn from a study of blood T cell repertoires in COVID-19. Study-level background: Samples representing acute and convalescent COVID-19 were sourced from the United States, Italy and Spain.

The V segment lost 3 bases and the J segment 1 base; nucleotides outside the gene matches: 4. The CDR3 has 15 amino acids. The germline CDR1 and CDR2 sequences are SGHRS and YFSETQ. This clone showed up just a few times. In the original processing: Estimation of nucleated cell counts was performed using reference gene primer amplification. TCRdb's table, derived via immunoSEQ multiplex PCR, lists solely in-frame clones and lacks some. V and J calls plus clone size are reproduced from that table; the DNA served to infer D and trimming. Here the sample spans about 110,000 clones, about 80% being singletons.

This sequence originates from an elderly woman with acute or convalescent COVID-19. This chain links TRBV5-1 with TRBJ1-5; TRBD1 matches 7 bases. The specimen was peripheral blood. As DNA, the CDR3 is TGCGCCAGCAGCTGGACGACAGGGAGCAATCAGCCCCAGCATTTT. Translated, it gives CASSWTTGSNQPQHF.